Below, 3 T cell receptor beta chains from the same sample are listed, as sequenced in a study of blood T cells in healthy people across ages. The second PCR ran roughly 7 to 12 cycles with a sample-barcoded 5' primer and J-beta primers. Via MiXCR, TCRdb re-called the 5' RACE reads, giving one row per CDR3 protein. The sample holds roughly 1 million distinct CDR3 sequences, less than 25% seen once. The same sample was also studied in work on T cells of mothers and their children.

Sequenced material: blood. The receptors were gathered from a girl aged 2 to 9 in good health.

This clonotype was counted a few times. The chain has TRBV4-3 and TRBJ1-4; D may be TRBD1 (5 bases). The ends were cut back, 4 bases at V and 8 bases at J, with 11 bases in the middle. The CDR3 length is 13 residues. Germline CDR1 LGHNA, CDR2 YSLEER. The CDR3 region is CASSRLGQEKLFF. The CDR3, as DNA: TGCGCCAGCAGCCGCCTGGGGCAGGAAAAACTGTTTTTT.

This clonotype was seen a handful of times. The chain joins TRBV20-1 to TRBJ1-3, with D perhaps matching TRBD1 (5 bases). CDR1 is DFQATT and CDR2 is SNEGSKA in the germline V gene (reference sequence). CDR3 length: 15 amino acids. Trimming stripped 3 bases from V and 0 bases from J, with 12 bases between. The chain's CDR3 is CSARPQGNSGNTIYF. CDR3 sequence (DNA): TGCAGTGCTAGGCCGCAGGGAAACTCTGGAAACACCATATATTTT.

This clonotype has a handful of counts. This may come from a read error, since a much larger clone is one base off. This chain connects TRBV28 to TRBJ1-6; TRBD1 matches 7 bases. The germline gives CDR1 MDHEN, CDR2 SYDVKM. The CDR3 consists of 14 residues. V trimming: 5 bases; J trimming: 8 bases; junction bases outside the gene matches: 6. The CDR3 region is CASSPGTAYSPLHF. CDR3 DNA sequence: TGTGCCAGCAGTCCCGGGACAGCCTATTCACCCCTCCACTTT.